This TCR beta chain stems from a study of regulatory T cells in long-lasting Graves disease listed by TCRdb under 2021. Study-level background: Persistent Graves' disease was defined as antithyroid drug treatment for over 5 years with persistently positive TSH receptor autoantibodies. Peripheral blood TCR sequencing and RNA sequencing compared persistent Graves' disease patients with newly diagnosed Graves' disease patients. Antithyroid drugs had been taken for 8.5 to 12 years on average by persistent Graves' disease patients in the clinical cohort. The study took place in China and was registered as a clinical trial. A total of about 35 samples underwent TCR sequencing, from about 13 patients with persistent Graves' disease and some 20 patients with newly diagnosed Graves' disease.

There are many counts of this clonotype. The specificity of this receptor is unknown. Base qualities are missing; no much larger clone stands one base away. Beyond this particular receptor, the publication reports: Compared with newly diagnosed patients, persistent Graves' disease patients had lower TCR Shannon entropy and fewer highly expanded clones, which suggests clonal expansion. Peripheral blood alone was examined, since thyroid tissue, which constituted the primary lesion, could not be accessed. Only the TCR beta chain was sequenced and analyzed. Persistent patients shared more public clonotypes among themselves (around 3,000) than newly diagnosed patients did (roughly 920). The small sample size was acknowledged by the authors as a limitation that may reduce accuracy. TRBV28, TRBJ1-2 and TRBJ2-5 were preferentially used in persistent disease, while TRBV20-1 and TRBJ2-1 were favored in newly diagnosed disease.

The germline V gene provides CDR1 MNHEY and CDR2 SVGEGT. The CDR3 runs 12 amino acids, cysteine and phenylalanine included. Just the 36-base CDR3 DNA is kept, in frame starting at base 1. Trimming removed 9 bases from V and 4 bases from J, leaving 12 bases between the germline ends. The library came from multiplex PCR. The instrument given in TCRdb is Illumina HiSeq 4000. TCR beta libraries were built with iRepertoire HTBI primers and Arm-PCR amplification of CDR3 regions. Before sequencing, the PCR products went through gel purification. The original methods were these. Gene usage analysis of CDR3 amino acid clonotypes relied on the approximately 68 TRBV and 15 or so TRBJ segments identified across samples. COPE and FqMerger were used to merge the filtered high-quality paired reads into contigs. BLAST was used to align contigs to IMGT TRBV, TRBD and TRBJ reference genes, with CDR3 defined following IMGT. Any clonotype with a frequency above 0.1% was classified as a highly expanded clone. Shannon entropy was used to measure repertoire diversity, and the Gini coefficient was used to measure V-J evenness. A clonotype was considered public if more than one individual shared it. In TCRdb, the public reads were trimmed at Q25 with fastp and aligned with MiXCR, with productive beta chains retained. Rows matching on CDR3 protein sequence are summarized as one entry with the most common DNA and genes. It is TCRdb's table, rather than the study itself, that gives the V and J calls and clone size. For this sample the table gives around 460,000 distinct CDR3 sequences, of which 20% to 25% were detected only once. The ten largest make up over 10% of the sample.

What this sample's time point label stands for: persistent/refractory GD, antithyroid drugs over 5 years with positive TRAb. For both TCR sequencing and RNA sequencing, RNA was extracted from PBMCs in TRIzol. Graves' disease was diagnosed according to American Thyroid Association guidelines. Patients were recruited from an endocrinology department in Xi'an, China. From each patient, approximately 9.9 milliliters of peripheral blood was collected into an EDTA anticoagulant tube. Ficoll Paque Plus density gradient separation was used to isolate PBMCs, and no additional T cell sorting was done. An Agilent 2100 Bioanalyzer and agarose gel were used to assess RNA quality, and a NanoDrop 2000 was used to measure RNA concentration.

The chain links TRBV6-2 or TRBV6-3 with TRBJ1-2; a tentative D match to TRBD1 spans 5 bases. The specimen comprised peripheral blood mononuclear cells (PBMCs), sampled when the disease was refractory, from a patient treated with antithyroid drugs. This TCR came from a female donor with Graves disease. For the CDR3, the sequence is CASQRGSYGYTF. The nucleotides are TGTGCCAGTCAGAGGGGAAGCTATGGCTACACCTTC.